The source of this T cell receptor (beta chain) is a study of OX40 agonist ivuxolimab in advanced cancers. As for the study in general: The patients received ivuxolimab by intravenous route every 2 weeks at 0.01 to 10 mg/kg. Patients assigned to dose escalation were diagnosed with hepatocellular carcinoma, melanoma, renal cell or head and neck cancer. Study-level findings and limits: There was clonal expansion of CD4+ and CD8+ blood T cells by week 6 at 0.1 to 3.0 mg/kg.

Baseline was the first blood sampling point, followed by cycle 4 day 1 and cycle 7 day 1. Clones were read by immunoSEQ multiplex PCR, and TCRdb kept only the in-frame ones, dropping some. The sample records tens of thousands of clones, more than 70% being singletons. Of note for this clone: Its antigen is unidentified.

V lost 1 base and J lost 0, with 9 bases in between. This CDR3 region has 15 residues. Germline CDR1 and CDR2: MGHRA and YSYEKL. Sequenced here: CD4+ or CD8+ T cells sorted from blood, sampled in a trial of the OX40 agonist ivuxolimab. The chain is built from TRBV4-1 and TRBJ1-2; D is unclear. This clonotype was sampled from an adult with an advanced solid tumor such as melanoma, head and neck, liver or kidney cancer. This CDR3 is CASSQVSGTNYGYTF. CDR3 DNA: TGCGCCAGCAGCCAAGTTAGCGGCACTAACTATGGCTACACCTTC.